A selection of T cell receptor beta chains follows, all from one sample in a study of Ad26.COV2.S vaccination and SARS-CoV-2 variants. The method was immunoSEQ multiplex PCR; TCRdb's version includes in-frame clones alone and lacks a portion of them. The sample consists of 350,000 to 450,000 clones, about 90% of them appearing once. The material sequenced was peripheral blood, taken after recovery from COVID-19. Receptor source: a human donor who had recovered from COVID-19. Each CDR3 is given with its conserved first and last residue. D genes are given only for firm matches. Some rows mark clone size as missing; the rest say once, few, many or name a class of expanded clone.

abundance | j_gene | v_gene | d_gene | CDR3aa | CDR3nt
once | TRBJ1-1 | TRBV5-6 | NA | CASSLNQVGGGFF | TGTGCCAGCAGCTTGAATCAGGTCGGTGGGGGTTTCTTT
NA | TRBJ2-1 | TRBV6-5 | NA | CASSYSRSGSYNEQFF | TGTGCCAGCAGTTACTCGAGATCCGGATCCTACAATGAGCAGTTCTTC
NA | TRBJ1-2 | TRBV27 | NA | CASSPRKRVVYGYTF | TGTGCCAGCAGTCCACGAAAAAGGGTCGTCTATGGCTACACCTTC
NA | TRBJ2-2 | TRBV9 | NA | CASSVEEGPWGTGELFF | TGTGCCAGCAGCGTAGAGGAGGGGCCGTGGGGCACCGGGGAGCTGTTTTTT
NA | TRBJ1-1 | TRBV5-1 | NA | CASSLLAGQGNTEAFF | TGCGCCAGCAGCTTGTTGGCAGGTCAAGGGAACACTGAAGCTTTCTTT
NA | TRBJ1-5 | TRBV3-1/TRBV3-2 | NA | CASSQLPSNQPQHF | TGTGCCAGCAGCCAATTGCCATCCAATCAGCCCCAGCATTTT
NA | TRBJ1-2 | TRBV28 | NA | CASSLNPSYDGYTF | TGTGCCAGCAGTTTAAACCCCAGTTACGATGGCTACACCTTC
NA | TRBJ1-1 | TRBV27 | NA | CASSLTEGAGAFF | TGTGCCAGCAGTTTAACAGAAGGGGCGGGAGCTTTCTTT
few | TRBJ2-7 | TRBV9 | NA | CASSPKLGRNEQYF | TGTGCCAGCAGCCCGAAATTAGGGCGAAACGAGCAGTACTTC
NA | TRBJ1-2 | TRBV4-1 | NA | CASSQEGLYGYTF | TGCGCCAGCAGCCAAGAGGGCCTCTATGGCTACACCTTC
few | TRBJ1-6 | TRBV4-1 | NA | CASSQDQFTGTNSPLHF | TGCGCCAGCAGCCAAGACCAATTTACAGGGACGAATTCACCCCTCCACTTT